The text below deals with one TCR beta chain. Which antigen it targets is not known. No base-level quality is on record; no much larger clone is a single base apart. The CDR3 covers 15 residues, taking in both the cysteine and the phenylalanine. Kept here is only the CDR3 DNA, which spans 45 bases and is read in frame from base 1. The germline V gene encodes CDR1 SGHRS and CDR2 YFSETQ. Trimming removed 2 bases from V and 2 bases from J; the gene matches leave 4 bases unexplained. This sample is drawn from a study of T cell changes during pregnancy in multiple sclerosis (dated by TCRdb to between 2017 and 2020). With respect to the entire study: In women with multiple sclerosis, the researchers looked at how the T cell repertoire shifted as pregnancy progressed.

The library was obtained by the immunoSEQ multiplex PCR assay. This is the immuneACCESS table as TCRdb keeps it, with only in-frame sequences that have V and J called. A part of the clones is gone; compared with another copy, unresolved V genes explain less than half, and the rest is unexplained. This sample gives fewer than 40,000 clones in total; roughly 90% of them show up just once. Clones ranked in the top ten supply approximately 0.39% of the sample. The TCR originated in a female donor with multiple sclerosis, enrolled in a pregnancy study. The chain is encoded by TRBV5-1 joined to TRBJ2-1; 7 bases in the junction line up with TRBD1. The sequences come from CD4+ T cells from peripheral blood mononuclear cells, collected in the second trimester of pregnancy. The CDR3 here reads CASSLTGQTYNEQFF. The DNA reads as follows: TGCGCCAGCAGCTTAACGGGACAGACCTACAATGAGCAGTTCTTC.